The source of this TCR beta chain is a study of CXCR3-negative and CXCR3-positive naive CD8 T cells (dated by TCRdb to between 2019 and 2020). Background on the whole study: Some 130 million TRB reads were obtained in total, roughly 1.5 +/- 0.3 million reads per library. Diversity and physicochemical repertoire analyses were performed on around 10 donors pooled from two independent experiments. Naive subsets from about five donors and memory cells from 3 donors were included in the TRBV-TRBJ cluster analysis. Findings and caveats that apply to the study as a whole: Surface CD5, linked to self-reactivity in mice, was comparable between naive subsets; TCR interaction strength was therefore also inferred from TRB CDR3 physicochemical properties. Freshly isolated PBMCs were used for most assays because CXCR3 expression went down partially after cryopreservation. Similar TRBV-TRBJ usage was shown by naive CXCR3-negative and CXCR3-positive cells from the same donor, whereas distinct patterns were shown by memory cells. Compared with CXCR3-negative naive cells, CXCR3-positive naive cells had TRB CDR3s with higher hydrophobicity (lower Kidera factor 4), lower energy, and higher strength and volume indices. Both naive subsets had comparably high repertoire diversity, while memory CD8+ T cells had much lower repertoire diversity.

CDR1 and CDR2 are drawn from the germline V gene (reference sequence): SEHNR, FQNEAQ. The CDR3 spans 14 residues, from the cysteine through the phenylalanine. No DNA accompanies this entry. On this clonotype itself: It has no known antigen specificity.

For each CD8+ T cell subset, flow sorting was done in triplicate, and some 300,000 cells per subset went directly into RLT lysis buffer. To exclude memory contaminants, naive CD8+ T cells were stringently defined as CD45RO-CCR7+CD27+CD95-. Standard density gradient centrifugation was used to isolate peripheral blood mononuclear cells from buffy coats. Naive CXCR3-negative and CXCR3-positive CD8+ T cells were flow-sorted using a FACSAria III. An RNeasy Mini Kit was used to extract total RNA from the sorted cells. The sequencer was a NextSeq 550. The Human TCR Profiling Kit (MiLaboratory) was used to make UMI-labeled 5' RACE TRB cDNA libraries. The full amount of extracted RNA was used for cDNA synthesis, and the full amount of resulting cDNA was used for PCR amplification. The libraries were made side by side, with each library going through the same number of PCR cycles. The study's own analysis went as follows. With a requirement of at least two reads per UMI, MIGEC and MiXCR extracted about 50,000 +/- 10,000 unique UMI-labeled TRB cDNA molecules per library. On average, each library contained approximately 40,000 +/- 10,000 functional in-frame TRB CDR3 nucleotide clonotypes without stop codons. Diversity metrics, including normalized Shannon-Wiener and Chao1, were computed in VDJtools after downsampling to 5000 UMI-labeled TRB molecules per sample. Clonotype-size-weighted physicochemical properties of the central five CDR3 residues (interaction energy, strength, volume and Kidera factor 4) were computed in VDJtools. Once TCRdb had reprocessed the reads, it stored one entry per CDR3 protein sequence and supplied no DNA. The V and J calls and clone size come from TCRdb's table, not from the authors' own analysis. The sample table holds 130,000 or so distinct CDR3 sequences. Approximately 0.51% of the sample comes from the top ten.

The origin of this receptor is a human donor in good health. Some clones in this sample may be carry-over from other donors' samples. The chain is made from TRBV7-9 and TRBJ2-5. The material sequenced was naive CXCR3- CD8+ T cells from blood. Explained via the paper, the cell subset or site label denotes: CD45RO-CCR7+CD27+CD95- naive CD8+ T cells lacking CXCR3 (TNR3-). This receptor carries the CDR3 CASSLLLDQETQYF.